What follows are 30 T cell receptor beta chains derived from one specimen sequenced in a study of cytotoxic CD8 clonotypes in ibrutinib-treated CLL. Produced via immunoSEQ multiplex PCR; TCRdb's table is partial and in-frame only. The sample lists 200,000 to 250,000 clones; 60% to 75% were seen once. The sequenced sample was PBMCs, obtained after 24 months of ibrutinib treatment. Receptors were obtained from a human donor with chronic lymphocytic leukemia.

The rearrangement uses TRBV7-2 and TRBJ1-1; D gene unclear. The CDR3 runs 13 residues. CDR1 is SGHTA and CDR2 is FQGNSA in the germline V gene. Trimming took 3 bases from V and 8 from J, leaving 13 bases between them. This chain's CDR3 is CASSLIPRTEAFF. In DNA, the CDR3 is TGTGCCAGCAGCTTGATCCCGCGTACCGAAGCTTTCTTT.

This clone was detected once. V usage is TRBV28 and J usage is TRBJ1-2, with TRBD1 matching 7 bases. This CDR3 contains 14 residues. V shed 7 bases and J 2 bases; nucleotides not matched to a gene: 7. CDR1 is MDHEN and CDR2 is SYDVKM in the germline V gene. DNA of the CDR3: TGTGCCAGCACCGACAGGGTACGGAACTATGGCTACACCTTC. Its translation is CASTDRVRNYGYTF.

J is TRBJ1-4 and V is TRBV28; 7 nucleotides agree with TRBD1. From germline, CDR1 is MDHEN and CDR2 SYDVKM. Trimming removed 6 bases from V and 4 bases from J; junction bases left unmatched: 5. This CDR3 is built from 14 residues. The CDR3 bases are TGTGCCAGCAGGGTGGGACAGCTTAATGAAAAACTGTTTTTT. It codes for CASRVGQLNEKLFF.

This clone was counted a few times. J is TRBJ2-2 and V is TRBV5-1, with D perhaps TRBD1 (5 bases). Germline CDR1 is SGHRS and CDR2 is YFSETQ. This CDR3 comprises 14 residues. The germline V and J ends were trimmed by 1 base and 7 bases, with 11 bases remaining between them. The CDR3 sequence is CASSLSTALGELFF. The CDR3 DNA is TGCGCCAGCAGCTTGTCGACAGCACTCGGGGAGCTGTTTTTT.

This chain connects TRBV4-2 to TRBJ1-3; D is unclear. Trimming stripped 0 bases from V and 4 bases from J, with 10 bases between. Germline lookup yields CDR1 LGHNA and CDR2 YNFKEQ. This CDR3 has 15 residues. CDR3 in amino acids: CASSQDREVGNTIYF. In nucleotides, the CDR3 is TGTGCCAGCAGCCAAGATCGAGAGGTCGGAAACACCATATATTTT.

The J gene is TRBJ1-2, the V gene TRBV4-3; possible D gene TRBD1, 5 bases. This CDR3 contains 15 residues. V was pared by 0 bases and J by 4 bases, with 12 bases between. The germline gives CDR1 LGHNA, CDR2 YSLEER. The CDR3 sequence is CASSQEGSGTYGYTF. The CDR3 nucleotides read TGCGCCAGCAGCCAAGAGGGGTCCGGGACCTATGGCTACACCTTC.

This chain connects TRBV13 to TRBJ1-1; D possibly corresponds to TRBD1 (5 bases). Germline CDR1 is PRHDT and CDR2 is FYEKMQ (reference sequence). The V gene lost 5 bases and the J gene lost 10 bases, with 17 bases spanning the gap. This CDR3 has 13 residues. The CDR3 loop reads CASSPGGRMLAFF. The CDR3 DNA reads TGTGCCAGCAGCCCGGGGGGGAGGATGCTAGCTTTCTTT. Full variable domain (remainder filled in from reference TRBV13 and TRBJ1-1): AAGVIQSPRHLIKEKRETATLKCYPIPRHDTVYWYQQGPGQDPQFLISFYEKMQSDKGSIPDRFSAQQFSDYHSELNMSSLELGDSALYFCASSPGGRMLAFFGQGTRLTVV.

This clone was recorded a few times. In DNA, the CDR3 is TGTGCCAGCTCACCTTCTGATTCCGGGACAGGGACCTATGGCTACACCTTC. This gives the protein CASSPSDSGTGTYGYTF. The rearrangement uses TRBV18 and TRBJ1-2, with 9 bases that match TRBD1. Losses at the gene ends were 3 bases for V and 4 bases for J; bases not matched to a gene: 12. CDR1 is KGHSH, CDR2 LQKENI, per germline. The CDR3 runs to 17 residues.

The chain uses TRBV25-1 and TRBJ2-5; 8 nucleotides line up with TRBD2. The germline V gene has CDR1 MGHDK and CDR2 SYGVNS. CDR3 length: 18 amino acids. V gave up 3 bases and J gave up 4 bases; unmatched junction bases: 16. For the CDR3, the DNA is TGTGCCAGCAGTGATCGCTTCGGGAGGGCCCCCAGAAGAGAGACCCAGTACTTC. It encodes CASSDRFGRAPRRETQYF.

This clone was found once. J is TRBJ1-2 and V is TRBV15; 7 nucleotides align to TRBD1. Germline values: CDR1 LNHNV, CDR2 YYDKDF (reference sequence). The V segment lost 4 bases and the J segment 5 bases; nucleotides outside the gene matches: 10. There are 15 residues in the CDR3. In DNA form, the CDR3 reads TGTGCCACCAGCAATCCCCAGGGGGAGGGGTATGGCTACACCTTC. Translation: CATSNPQGEGYGYTF.

The rearrangement uses TRBV28 and TRBJ2-6; D gene ambiguous. V lost 9 bases and J lost 4, with 16 bases in between. Germline values: CDR1 MDHEN, CDR2 SYDVKM. The CDR3 spans 15 residues. The CDR3 region has the DNA TGTGCCAGTACCGCGTTCCGGCTGGGGGCCAACGTCCTGACTTTC. Amino acids: CASTAFRLGANVLTF. The full variable domain, completed using reference TRBV28 and TRBJ2-6, is DVKVTQSSRYLVKRTGEKVFLECVQDMDHENMFWYRQDPGLGLRLIYFSYDVKMKEKGDIPEGYSVSREKKERFSLILESASTNQTSMYLCASTAFRLGANVLTFGAGSRLTVL.

The V call is TRBV5-1, the J call TRBJ2-7, with TRBD1 matching over 7 bases. After removal of 6 bases from V and 2 bases from J, the junction contained 8 bases not matched to a gene. CDR3 size: 14 residues. Germline V gene sequence: CDR1 SGHRS, CDR2 YFSETQ. The DNA for the CDR3 is TGCGCCAGCAACCCACAGGGGTCTACCTACGAGCAGTACTTC. It translates to CASNPQGSTYEQYF.

The rearrangement uses TRBV4-1 and TRBJ2-7; 10 nucleotides agree with TRBD2. In germline, CDR1 is MGHRA, CDR2 YSYEKL. The CDR3 spans 16 residues. With V trimmed by 3 bases and J by 2 bases, 7 bases remained unmatched. CDR3 region: CASSHIALAGAYEQYF. The CDR3 nucleotides are TGCGCCAGCAGCCATATTGCCCTAGCGGGGGCCTACGAGCAGTACTTC.

This sequence joins TRBV9 and TRBJ1-2; a weak D match, TRBD1 (6 bases). Trimming stripped 3 bases from V and 3 bases from J, with 24 bases between. This CDR3 contains 18 residues. CDR1 and CDR2 (germline): SGDLS, YYNGEE. The CDR3 spells CASSAVRTRGTEDYGYTF. As DNA, the CDR3 is TGTGCCAGCAGCGCTGTCAGAACCAGGGGAACCGAGGACTATGGCTACACCTTC.

The V and J genes are TRBV7-9 and TRBJ2-3; 14 bases align to TRBD2. The CDR3 is made up of 16 amino acids. Germline trimming cut 3 bases from V and 5 bases from J; bases unmatched to any gene: 4. Germline V CDR1 and CDR2: SEHNR, FQNEAQ (reference sequence). The CDR3 DNA sequence: TGTGCCAGCAGCTTCCCGGGACTAGCGGGAGTAGATACGCAGTATTTT. It specifies CASSFPGLAGVDTQYF. The complete variable domain, with remaining parts taken from reference TRBV7-9 and TRBJ2-3, reads DTGVSQNPRHKITKRGQNVTFRCDPISEHNRLYWYRQTLGQGPEFLTYFQNEAQLEKSRLLSDRFSAERPKGSFSTLEIQRTEQGDSAMYLCASSFPGLAGVDTQYFGPGTRLTVL.

This rearrangement joins TRBV2 to TRBJ1-5, with D hard to call. V dropped 7 bases and J dropped 0 bases, with 7 bases sitting between them. Germline assignment: CDR1 SNHLY and CDR2 FYNNEI. CDR3 length: 13 residues. CDR3 sequence (DNA): TGTGCCAGCAATGACATTAGCAATCAGCCCCAGCATTTT. This gives the protein CASNDISNQPQHF.

The chain has TRBV9 and TRBJ1-5, with TRBD1 identical over 10 bases. The CDR3 is made up of 15 amino acids. The germline V gene encodes CDR1 SGDLS and CDR2 YYNGEE. The ends lost 2 bases at V and 8 bases at J; junction bases unmatched: 7. Here the CDR3 DNA reads TGTGCCAGCAGCGTCAGACAGGGGGCGGGGGAGCCCCAGCATTTT. Amino acids: CASSVRQGAGEPQHF.

As for this clone: One junction end does not reproduce the germline sequence, and a read error may be involved. V usage is TRBV7-7 and J usage is TRBJ2-7; the D is unclear. The germline gives CDR1 SSHAT, CDR2 FNYEAQ (reference sequence). This CDR3 has 13 amino acids. This chain's CDR3 is CASSLSSATEQYF. CDR3 nucleotide sequence: TGTGCTAGCAGCTTAAGTTCGGCGACCGAGCAGTACTTC.

The genes are TRBV9 and TRBJ2-3; 12 nucleotides agree with TRBD1. The germline CDR1 and CDR2 sequences are SGDLS and YYNGEE. V was pared by 4 bases and J by 3 bases, with 6 bases of the junction left unmatched. The CDR3 runs to 16 residues. Written as DNA, the CDR3 is TGTGCCAGCAGCCCCCGGGACAGGGGGCCGACAGATACGCAGTATTTT. Its protein is CASSPRDRGPTDTQYF.

CDR3 sequence: CASSPRMNTEAFF. The CDR3 DNA reads as TGTGCCAGCTCACCGAGGATGAACACTGAAGCTTTCTTT. The chain uses TRBV18 and TRBJ1-1; D gene uncertain. The CDR3 extends over 13 amino acids. Per the germline V gene, CDR1 is KGHSH and CDR2 is LQKENI. The V end lost 3 bases, the J end lost 0 bases, and 5 bases lay between the germline ends.

The rearrangement joins TRBV15 to TRBJ2-7; a weak D match, TRBD2 (5 bases). Germline V gene sequence: CDR1 LNHNV, CDR2 YYDKDF (reference sequence). V was trimmed by 3 bases and J by 3 bases, leaving 15 bases between them. The CDR3 loop spans 15 amino acids. CDR3 sequence: CATSSPRESHYEQYF. CDR3 DNA sequence: TGTGCCACCAGCAGTCCCCGGGAATCTCACTACGAGCAGTACTTC.

This chain links TRBV6-4 with TRBJ2-3, with D possibly being TRBD2 (6 bases). Germline CDR1 is MRHNA and CDR2 is SNTAGT. With 3 bases removed from V and 5 bases from J, the gap between germline ends came to 15 bases. This CDR3 region has 15 residues. CDR3: CASSELMGGRDTQYF. The CDR3 nucleotides are TGTGCCAGCAGTGAACTAATGGGGGGTCGAGATACGCAGTATTTT.

The chain is built from TRBV5-6 and TRBJ2-3, with TRBD2 identical over 11 bases. V shed 0 bases and J 0 bases; nucleotides not matched to a gene: 6. CDR1 is SGHDT and CDR2 is YYEEEE in the germline V gene. The CDR3 runs 18 residues. The CDR3 DNA is TGTGCCAGCAGCTTGGTGGCTAGCGGGAGGTTCAGCACAGATACGCAGTATTTT. Its translation: CASSLVASGRFSTDTQYF.

The gene calls are TRBV28 and TRBJ1-5, with 11 positions matching TRBD1. The V gene's germline CDR1 is MDHEN and CDR2 SYDVKM. CDR3 length equals 16 residues. The trim removed 7 bases at V and 7 bases at J, leaving 12 bases unmatched. CDR3 sequence: CASNSLGTGGNQPQHF. CDR3 coding DNA: TGTGCCAGCAATTCCCTGGGGACAGGGGGTAACCAGCCCCAGCATTTT. The complete variable domain, with remaining parts taken from reference TRBV28 and TRBJ1-5, reads DVKVTQSSRYLVKRTGEKVFLECVQDMDHENMFWYRQDPGLGLRLIYFSYDVKMKEKGDIPEGYSVSREKKERFSLILESASTNQTSMYLCASNSLGTGGNQPQHFGDGTRLSIL.

Note on this clone: The identical CDR3 is also encoded by other nucleotide sequences in the sample. The V and J genes are TRBV30 and TRBJ2-5; D uncertain. Germline CDR1 and CDR2: GTSNPN and SVGIG (reference sequence). The CDR3 is 11 residues long. Trimming removed 2 bases from V and 5 bases from J, with 6 bases in between. CDR3 nucleotide sequence: TGTGCCTGGAGTTCCCAGGAGACCCAGTACTTC. Translating it yields CAWSSQETQYF.

The rearrangement joins TRBV15 to TRBJ2-1; D unresolved. Trimming pared 2 bases from V and 7 bases from J, leaving 9 bases between. Germline V lookup: CDR1 LNHNV, CDR2 YYDKDF (reference sequence). CDR3 length equals 13 residues. CDR3 region: CATSRIKGNEQFF. The CDR3, as DNA: TGTGCCACCAGCAGAATAAAAGGTAATGAGCAGTTCTTC.

V gene TRBV19 combines with J gene TRBJ2-7; 8 positions agree with TRBD1. CDR1 is LNHDA and CDR2 is SQIVND in the germline V gene (reference sequence). V shed 4 bases, J shed 3 bases, and the junction held 2 bases outside the gene matches. The CDR3 contains 13 residues. CDR3 nucleotide sequence: TGTGCCAGTAGTACCGACAGGGGCTACGAGCAGTACTTC. Translation gives CASSTDRGYEQYF.

This chain uses TRBV6-5 with TRBJ2-6, with 7 bases lining up with TRBD1. V trimming: 6 bases; J trimming: 4 bases; junction bases outside the gene matches: 6. The CDR3 is 15 amino acids. Germline CDR1 reads MNHEY; CDR2 reads SVGAGI. The CDR3 loop reads CASRVTGAGANVLTF. DNA of the CDR3: TGTGCCAGCAGAGTCACAGGGGCCGGGGCCAACGTCCTGACTTTC.

The rearrangement uses TRBV4-3 and TRBJ1-1, with D perhaps TRBD1 (6 bases). V lost 6 bases and J 7 bases, leaving 24 bases between the germline ends. The CDR3 is 16 residues long. The V gene's germline CDR1 is LGHNA and CDR2 YSLEER. CDR3 sequence (DNA): TGCGCCAGCAGGCCAAGCGCGGGGGGCGACGTTAGTGAAGCTTTCTTT. It translates to CASRPSAGGDVSEAFF.

V is TRBV29-1 and J is TRBJ2-2; D unclear. This CDR3 spans 13 amino acids. V was pared by 6 bases and J by 1 base, with 9 bases between. The germline V gene encodes CDR1 SQVTM and CDR2 ANQGSEA. The CDR3 coding sequence is TGCAGCGTCTTGGCTCTGAACACCGGGGAGCTGTTTTTT. Protein product: CSVLALNTGELFF.